This is a list of T cell receptor beta chains from one sample in a study of T-cell reconstitution after alpha-beta-depleted transplantation in children. TCRdb re-called the PCR reads through MiXCR, storing one row per CDR3 protein. The sample yields approximately 800,000 distinct CDR3 sequences, approximately 15% seen once. The input for sequencing was PBMCs, mostly from graft donor cells, taken 360 days after TCRalphabeta/CD19-depleted stem cell transplant. Receptor source: a male patient younger than 18 who had a stem cell transplant for acute lymphoblastic leukemia, so the T cells may come from the graft donor. CDR3s leave out the opening cysteine and the closing phenylalanine or tryptophan. The order of the fields is J gene, V gene, CDR3 protein.

j_gene: TRBJ2-1; v_gene: TRBV28; CDR3aa: ASSLLAWRVDNEQF
j_gene: TRBJ2-7; v_gene: TRBV29-1; CDR3aa: SVDRGGDEQY
j_gene: TRBJ2-3; v_gene: TRBV20-1; CDR3aa: SASGTIPTDTQY
j_gene: TRBJ2-3; v_gene: TRBV5-1; CDR3aa: ASSLEQGTTDTQY
j_gene: TRBJ2-7; v_gene: TRBV7-2; CDR3aa: ASTHSGAYEQY
j_gene: TRBJ2-7; v_gene: TRBV29-1; CDR3aa: SVATLRDRGRRKILYEQY
j_gene: TRBJ2-1; v_gene: TRBV5-4; CDR3aa: ASSSWGARGGENEQF
j_gene: TRBJ2-5; v_gene: TRBV5-1; CDR3aa: ASSGGRNPWGETQY
j_gene: TRBJ1-2; v_gene: TRBV24-1; CDR3aa: ATKSQPWGGYT
j_gene: TRBJ2-1; v_gene: TRBV6-5; CDR3aa: ASSYSWGPTREQF
j_gene: TRBJ2-1; v_gene: TRBV24-1; CDR3aa: ATSDFGLGNEQF
j_gene: TRBJ2-1; v_gene: TRBV27; CDR3aa: ASGRTGTYNEQF
j_gene: TRBJ1-5; v_gene: TRBV12-3/TRBV12-4; CDR3aa: ASSAGTGIVGNQPQH
j_gene: TRBJ2-7; v_gene: TRBV12-3/TRBV12-4; CDR3aa: ASSSRGGYEQY
j_gene: TRBJ2-3; v_gene: TRBV5-1; CDR3aa: ASSLVGVDTQY
j_gene: TRBJ1-5; v_gene: TRBV7-9; CDR3aa: ASSTGTDSNQPQH
j_gene: TRBJ2-1; v_gene: TRBV3-1; CDR3aa: ASSQPGLAVDEQF
j_gene: TRBJ1-2; v_gene: TRBV4-1; CDR3aa: ASSRPDPAGYGYT
j_gene: TRBJ2-6; v_gene: TRBV7-2; CDR3aa: ASSLGLGTSGANVLT
j_gene: TRBJ2-4; v_gene: TRBV12-3/TRBV12-4; CDR3aa: ASSEGSKNIQY
j_gene: TRBJ2-1; v_gene: TRBV29-1; CDR3aa: SVERSGTYNEQF
j_gene: TRBJ2-7; v_gene: TRBV9; CDR3aa: ASSVDSPIVYEQY
j_gene: TRBJ1-2; v_gene: TRBV7-9; CDR3aa: ASSLDRTSNYGYT
j_gene: TRBJ2-1; v_gene: TRBV4-2; CDR3aa: ASSPRLGLAVKIPSSSYNEQF
j_gene: TRBJ2-2; v_gene: TRBV21-1; CDR3aa: ATLPAGGRETGELF
j_gene: TRBJ2-7; v_gene: TRBV29-1; CDR3aa: SVDFAGVNEQY
j_gene: TRBJ1-1; v_gene: TRBV29-1; CDR3aa: SVEGFTRFMNTEAF
j_gene: TRBJ1-1; v_gene: TRBV4-1; CDR3aa: ASSQPQGANTEAF
j_gene: TRBJ2-7; v_gene: TRBV7-3; CDR3aa: ASSLHRGASYEQY
j_gene: TRBJ2-5; v_gene: TRBV5-5; CDR3aa: ASIQYVIPGETQY
j_gene: TRBJ1-4; v_gene: TRBV15; CDR3aa: ATSRVGRGKLF
j_gene: TRBJ2-2; v_gene: TRBV29-1; CDR3aa: SVPSGSHMGERELF
j_gene: TRBJ1-1; v_gene: TRBV2; CDR3aa: ASSDDGGNTEAF